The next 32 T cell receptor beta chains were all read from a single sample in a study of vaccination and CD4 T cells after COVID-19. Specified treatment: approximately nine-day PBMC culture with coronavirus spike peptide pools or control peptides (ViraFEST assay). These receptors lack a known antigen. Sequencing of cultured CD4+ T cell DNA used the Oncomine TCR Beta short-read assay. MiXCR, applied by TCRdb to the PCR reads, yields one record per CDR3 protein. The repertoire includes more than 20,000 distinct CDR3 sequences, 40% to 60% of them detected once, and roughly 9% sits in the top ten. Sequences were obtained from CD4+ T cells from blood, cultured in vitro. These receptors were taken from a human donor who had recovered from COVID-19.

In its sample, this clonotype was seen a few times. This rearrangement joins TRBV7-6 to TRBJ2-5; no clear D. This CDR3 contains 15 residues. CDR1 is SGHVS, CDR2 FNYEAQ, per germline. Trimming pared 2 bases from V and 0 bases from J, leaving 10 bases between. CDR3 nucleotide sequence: TGTGCCAGCAGCTTAATCAGTCTGGACCAAGAGACCCAGTACTTC. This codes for CASSLISLDQETQYF.

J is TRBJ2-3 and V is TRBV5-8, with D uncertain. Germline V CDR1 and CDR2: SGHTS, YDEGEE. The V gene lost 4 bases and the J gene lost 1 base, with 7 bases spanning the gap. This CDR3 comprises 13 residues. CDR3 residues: CASSPPGTDTQYF. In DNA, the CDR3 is TGTGCCAGCAGCCCCCCTGGCACAGATACGCAGTATTTT.

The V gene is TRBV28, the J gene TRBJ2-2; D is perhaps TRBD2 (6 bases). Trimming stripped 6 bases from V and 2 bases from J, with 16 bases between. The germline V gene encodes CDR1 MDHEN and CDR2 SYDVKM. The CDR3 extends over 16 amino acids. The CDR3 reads CASRGLGEVNTGELFF. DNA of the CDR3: TGTGCCAGCAGGGGGTTGGGGGAGGTAAACACCGGGGAGCTGTTTTTT.

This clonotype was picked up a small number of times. This chain's CDR3 is CASSETYSPLHF. The DNA for the CDR3 is TGTGCCAGCAGCGAAACTTATTCACCCCTCCACTTT. The chain carries TRBV7-9 and TRBJ1-6; D is ambiguous. Germline V gives CDR1 SEHNR, CDR2 FQNEAQ (reference sequence). V dropped 5 bases and J dropped 8 bases, with 7 bases sitting between them. The CDR3 is made up of 12 amino acids.

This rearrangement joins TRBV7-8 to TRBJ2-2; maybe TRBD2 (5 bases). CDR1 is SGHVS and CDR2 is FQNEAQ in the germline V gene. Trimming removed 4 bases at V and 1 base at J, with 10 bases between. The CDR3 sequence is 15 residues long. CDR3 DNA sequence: TGTGCCAGCAGCTCCCAGGCGGGGAACACCGGGGAGCTGTTTTTT. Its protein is CASSSQAGNTGELFF.

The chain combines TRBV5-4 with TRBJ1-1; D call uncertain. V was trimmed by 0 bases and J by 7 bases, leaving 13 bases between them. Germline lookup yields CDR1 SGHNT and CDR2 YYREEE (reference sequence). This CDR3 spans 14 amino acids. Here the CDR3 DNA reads TGTGCCAGCAGCTTGGGTGTCCCATCGATTGAAGCTTTCTTT. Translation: CASSLGVPSIEAFF.

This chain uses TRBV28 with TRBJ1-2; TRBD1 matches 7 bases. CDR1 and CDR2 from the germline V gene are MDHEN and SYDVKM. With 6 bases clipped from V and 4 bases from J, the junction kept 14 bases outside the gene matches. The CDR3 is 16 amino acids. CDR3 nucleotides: TGTGCCAGCAGCACGCCCGTCAGACAGGGCGGCTATGGCTACACCTTC. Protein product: CASSTPVRQGGYGYTF.

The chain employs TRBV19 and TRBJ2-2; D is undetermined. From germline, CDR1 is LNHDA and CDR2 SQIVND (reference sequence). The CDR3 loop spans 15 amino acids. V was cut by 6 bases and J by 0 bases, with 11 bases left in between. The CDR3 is CASRGNFANTGELFF. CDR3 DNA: TGTGCCAGTAGGGGCAATTTCGCGAACACCGGGGAGCTGTTTTTT.

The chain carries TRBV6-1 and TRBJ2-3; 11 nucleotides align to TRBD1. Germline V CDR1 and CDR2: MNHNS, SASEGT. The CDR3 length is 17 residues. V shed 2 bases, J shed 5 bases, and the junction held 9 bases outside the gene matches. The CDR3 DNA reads TGTGCCAGCAGTGAACTCGGAGGACAGGGGGCGGGAGATACGCAGTATTTT. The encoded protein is CASSELGGQGAGDTQYF.

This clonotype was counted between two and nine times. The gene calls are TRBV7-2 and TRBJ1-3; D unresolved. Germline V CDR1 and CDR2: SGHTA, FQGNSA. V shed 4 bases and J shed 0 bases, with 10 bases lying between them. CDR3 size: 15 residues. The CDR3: CASSSGPSSGNTIYF. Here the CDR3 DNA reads TGTGCCAGCAGCTCCGGACCGAGCTCTGGAAACACCATATATTTT.

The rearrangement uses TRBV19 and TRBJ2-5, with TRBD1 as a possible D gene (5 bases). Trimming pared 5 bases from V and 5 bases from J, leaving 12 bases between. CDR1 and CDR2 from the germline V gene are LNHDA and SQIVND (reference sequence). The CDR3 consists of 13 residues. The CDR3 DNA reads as TGTGCCAGTAGTTACGACAGTAGGGAGACCCAGTACTTC. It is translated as CASSYDSRETQYF.

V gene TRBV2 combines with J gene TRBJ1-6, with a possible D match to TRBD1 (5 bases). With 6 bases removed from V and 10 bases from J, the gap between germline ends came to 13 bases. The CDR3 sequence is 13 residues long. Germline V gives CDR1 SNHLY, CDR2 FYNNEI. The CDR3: CASSPLGPSPLHF. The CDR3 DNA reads TGTGCCAGCAGCCCCTTGGGGCCCTCACCCCTCCACTTT.

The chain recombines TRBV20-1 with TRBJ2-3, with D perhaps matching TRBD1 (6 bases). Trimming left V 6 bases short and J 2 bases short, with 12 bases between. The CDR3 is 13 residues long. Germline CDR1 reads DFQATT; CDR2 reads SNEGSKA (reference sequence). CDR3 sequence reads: CSAPGHNTDTQYF. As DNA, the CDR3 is TGCAGTGCCCCGGGACACAACACAGATACGCAGTATTTT.

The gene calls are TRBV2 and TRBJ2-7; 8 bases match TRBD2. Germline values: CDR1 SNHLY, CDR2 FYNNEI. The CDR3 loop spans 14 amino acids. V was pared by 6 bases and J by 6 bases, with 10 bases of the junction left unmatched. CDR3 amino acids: CASRAGDVVGEQYF. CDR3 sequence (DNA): TGTGCCAGCAGAGCGGGAGATGTTGTAGGCGAGCAGTACTTC.

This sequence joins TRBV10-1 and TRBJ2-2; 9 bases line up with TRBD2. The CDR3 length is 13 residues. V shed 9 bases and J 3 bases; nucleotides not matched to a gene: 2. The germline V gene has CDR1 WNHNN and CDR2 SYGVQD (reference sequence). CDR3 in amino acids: CASSGRYTGELFF. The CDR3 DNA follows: TGCGCCAGTAGCGGGAGATACACCGGGGAGCTGTTTTTT.

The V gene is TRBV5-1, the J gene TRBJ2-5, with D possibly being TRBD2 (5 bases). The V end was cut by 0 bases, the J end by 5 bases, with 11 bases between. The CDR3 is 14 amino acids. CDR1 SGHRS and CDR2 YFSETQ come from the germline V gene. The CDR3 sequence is CASSLGSAVETQYF. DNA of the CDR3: TGCGCCAGCAGCTTGGGTTCAGCGGTGGAGACCCAGTACTTC.

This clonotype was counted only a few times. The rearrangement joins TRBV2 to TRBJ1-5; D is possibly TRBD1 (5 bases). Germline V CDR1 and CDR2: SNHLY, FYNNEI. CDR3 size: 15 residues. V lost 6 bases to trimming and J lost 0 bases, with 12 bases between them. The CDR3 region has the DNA TGTGCCAGCAGGCCGGGACTCCATAGCAATCAGCCCCAGCATTTT. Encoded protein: CASRPGLHSNQPQHF. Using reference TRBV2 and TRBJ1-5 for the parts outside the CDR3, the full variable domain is EPEVTQTPSHQVTQMGQEVILRCVPISNHLYFYWYRQILGQKVEFLVSFYNNEISEKSEIFDDQFSVERPDGSNFTLKIRSTKLEDSAMYFCASRPGLHSNQPQHFGDGTRLSIL.

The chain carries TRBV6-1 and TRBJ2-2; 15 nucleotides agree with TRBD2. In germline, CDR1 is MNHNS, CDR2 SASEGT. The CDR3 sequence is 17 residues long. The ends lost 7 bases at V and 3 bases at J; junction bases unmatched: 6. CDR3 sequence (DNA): TGTGCCAGCATAGGACTAGCGGGAGGGCCCGACACCGGGGAGCTGTTTTTT. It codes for CASIGLAGGPDTGELFF.

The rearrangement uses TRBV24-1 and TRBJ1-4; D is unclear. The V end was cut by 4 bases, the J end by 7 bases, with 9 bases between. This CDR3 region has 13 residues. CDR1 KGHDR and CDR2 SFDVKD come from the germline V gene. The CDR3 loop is CATSEPGSEKLFF. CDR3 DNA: TGTGCCACCAGTGAACCGGGAAGTGAAAAACTGTTTTTT.

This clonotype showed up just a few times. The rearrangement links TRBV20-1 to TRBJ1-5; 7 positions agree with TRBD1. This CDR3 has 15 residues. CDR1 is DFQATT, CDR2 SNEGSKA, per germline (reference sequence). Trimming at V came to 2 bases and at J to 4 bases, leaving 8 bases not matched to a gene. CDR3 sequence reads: CSARSGGVRNQPQHF. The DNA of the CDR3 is TGCAGTGCTAGATCAGGGGGGGTGCGGAATCAGCCCCAGCATTTT.

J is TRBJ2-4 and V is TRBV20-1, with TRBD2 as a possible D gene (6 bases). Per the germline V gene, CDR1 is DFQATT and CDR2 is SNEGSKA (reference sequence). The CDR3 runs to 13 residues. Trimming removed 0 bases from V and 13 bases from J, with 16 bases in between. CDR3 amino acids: CSARDWDPSVQYF. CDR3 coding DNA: TGCAGTGCTAGAGATTGGGACCCTAGCGTGCAGTACTTC.

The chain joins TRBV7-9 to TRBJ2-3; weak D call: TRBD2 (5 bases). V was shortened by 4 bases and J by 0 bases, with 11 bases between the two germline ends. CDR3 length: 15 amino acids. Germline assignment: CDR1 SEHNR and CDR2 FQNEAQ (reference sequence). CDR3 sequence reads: CASSSDYASTDTQYF. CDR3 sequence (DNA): TGTGCCAGCAGCTCCGACTACGCTAGCACAGATACGCAGTATTTT. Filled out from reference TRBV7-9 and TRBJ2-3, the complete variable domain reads DTGVSQNPRHKITKRGQNVTFRCDPISEHNRLYWYRQTLGQGPEFLTYFQNEAQLEKSRLLSDRFSAERPKGSFSTLEIQRTEQGDSAMYLCASSSDYASTDTQYFGPGTRLTVL.

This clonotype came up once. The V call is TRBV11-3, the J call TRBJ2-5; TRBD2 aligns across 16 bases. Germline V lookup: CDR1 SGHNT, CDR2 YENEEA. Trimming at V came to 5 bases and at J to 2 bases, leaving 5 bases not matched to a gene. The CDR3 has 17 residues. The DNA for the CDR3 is TGTGCCAGCAGCCGGGGACTAGCGGGAGGGGTGCAAGAGACCCAGTACTTC. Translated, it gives CASSRGLAGGVQETQYF. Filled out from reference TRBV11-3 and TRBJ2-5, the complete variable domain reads EAGVVQSPRYKIIEKKQPVAFWCNPISGHNTLYWYLQNLGQGPELLIRYENEEAVDDSQLPKDRFSAERLKGVDSTLKIQPAELGDSAVYLCASSRGLAGGVQETQYFGPGTRLLVL.

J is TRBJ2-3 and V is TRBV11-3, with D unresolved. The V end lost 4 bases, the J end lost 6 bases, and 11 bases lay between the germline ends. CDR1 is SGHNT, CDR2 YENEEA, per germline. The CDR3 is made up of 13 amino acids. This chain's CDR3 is CASSSRRTDTQYF. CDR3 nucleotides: TGTGCCAGCAGCTCACGCCGGACGGATACGCAGTATTTT. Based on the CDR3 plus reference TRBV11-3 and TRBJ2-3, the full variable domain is EAGVVQSPRYKIIEKKQPVAFWCNPISGHNTLYWYLQNLGQGPELLIRYENEEAVDDSQLPKDRFSAERLKGVDSTLKIQPAELGDSAVYLCASSSRRTDTQYFGPGTRLTVL.

The CDR3 bases are TGTGCCAGCAGTGAGGAGCCAGGGGCGGACACTGAAGCTTTCTTT. This encodes CASSEEPGADTEAFF. The chain carries TRBV2 and TRBJ1-1; weak D call: TRBD1 (6 bases). Trimming removed 3 bases from V and 3 bases from J, with 14 bases in between. Germline values: CDR1 SNHLY, CDR2 FYNNEI. The CDR3 extends over 15 amino acids.

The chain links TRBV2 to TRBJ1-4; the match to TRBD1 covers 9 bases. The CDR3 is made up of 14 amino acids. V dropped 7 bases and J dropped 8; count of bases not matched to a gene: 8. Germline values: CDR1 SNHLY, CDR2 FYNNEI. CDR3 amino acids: CASMEGTGNEKLFF. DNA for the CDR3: TGTGCCAGCATGGAGGGGACAGGGAACGAAAAACTGTTTTTT.

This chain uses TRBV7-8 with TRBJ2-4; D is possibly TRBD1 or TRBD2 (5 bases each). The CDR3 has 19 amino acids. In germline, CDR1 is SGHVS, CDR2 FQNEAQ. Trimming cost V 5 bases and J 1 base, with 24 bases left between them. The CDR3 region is CASSGAPRGPTIAKNIQYF. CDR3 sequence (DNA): TGTGCCAGCAGCGGAGCCCCAAGGGGACCGACGATCGCCAAAAACATTCAGTACTTC.

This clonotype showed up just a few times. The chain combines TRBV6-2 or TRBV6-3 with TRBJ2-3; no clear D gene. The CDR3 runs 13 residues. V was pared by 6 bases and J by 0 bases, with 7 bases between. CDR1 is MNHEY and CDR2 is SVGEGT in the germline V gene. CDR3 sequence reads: CASRELSTDTQYF. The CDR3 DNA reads TGTGCCAGCAGAGAACTTAGCACAGATACGCAGTATTTT.

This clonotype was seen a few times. CDR3 region: CASSESTGGNQPQHF. For the CDR3, the DNA is TGCGCCAGCAGCGAGTCGACAGGGGGTAATCAGCCCCAGCATTTT. The chain recombines TRBV5-1 with TRBJ1-5, with TRBD1 identical over 9 bases. The CDR3 contains 15 residues. V lost 4 bases, J lost 4 bases, and 6 bases stayed unmatched. CDR1 SGHRS and CDR2 YFSETQ come from the germline V gene.

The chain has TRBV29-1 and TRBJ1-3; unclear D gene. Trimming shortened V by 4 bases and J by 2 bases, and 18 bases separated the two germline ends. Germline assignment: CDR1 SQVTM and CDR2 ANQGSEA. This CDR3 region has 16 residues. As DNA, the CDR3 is TGCAGCGTTGTGAGCCACGGCAGGACCGCTGGAAACACCATATATTTT. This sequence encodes CSVVSHGRTAGNTIYF.

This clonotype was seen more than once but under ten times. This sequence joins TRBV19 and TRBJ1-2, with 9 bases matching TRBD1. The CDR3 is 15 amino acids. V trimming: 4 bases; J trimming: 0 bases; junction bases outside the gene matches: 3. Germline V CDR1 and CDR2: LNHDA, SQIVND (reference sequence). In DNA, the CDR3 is TGTGCCAGTAGTACCCGGACAGGGGCTAACTATGGCTACACCTTC. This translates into CASSTRTGANYGYTF.

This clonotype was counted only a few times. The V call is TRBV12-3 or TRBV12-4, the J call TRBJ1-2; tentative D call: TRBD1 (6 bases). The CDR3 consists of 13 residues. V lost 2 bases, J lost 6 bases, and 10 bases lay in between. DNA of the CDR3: TGTGCCAGCAGTTTAAGGGCAGGGGATGGCTACACCTTC. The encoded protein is CASSLRAGDGYTF.